The rows below give T cell receptor beta chains drawn from one sample of a study of beta chain features in type 1 diabetes. Using immunoSEQ multiplex PCR, the repertoire was profiled, and TCRdb retains in-frame clones only, with some absent. This sample yields about 150,000 clones, of which roughly 8% are seen a single time; 0.5% belongs to the top ten. The sequenced material came from central memory CD4+ T cells from blood. These receptors all come from a man younger than 30 with type 1 diabetes. The CDR3 runs from the conserved cysteine through the conserved F or W. The D gene is left open where the match is weak. Clone size is shown for a subset of rows, as once, few, many or a class of expanded clone.

j_call	cdr3_length	d_call	clone_size	v_call	cdr3_aa	cdr3_nt
TRBJ1-2	14	.	many	TRBV5-1	CASGQDSPFYGYTF	TGCGCCAGCGGGCAGGACAGTCCCTTCTATGGCTACACCTTC
TRBJ1-1	15	.	.	TRBV7-9	CASIPMIQGNTEAFF	TGTGCCAGCATCCCAATGATACAGGGTAACACTGAAGCTTTCTTT
TRBJ2-3	17	.	few	TRBV5-4	CASSTLPLTSQADTQYF	TGTGCCAGCAGCACCCTCCCTCTCACCTCGCAGGCAGATACGCAGTATTTT
TRBJ2-3	14	.	few	TRBV7-9	CASSLGGLSDTQYF	TGTGCCAGCAGCTTAGGGGGGCTATCAGATACGCAGTATTTT
TRBJ1-5	13	.	.	TRBV11-2	CASSLDLSQPQHF	TGTGCCAGCAGCTTAGATCTCTCTCAGCCCCAGCATTTT
TRBJ1-2	13	.	few	TRBV6-5	CASSYGFGDGYTF	TGTGCCAGCAGTTACGGGTTCGGGGATGGCTACACCTTC
TRBJ2-2	13	.	.	TRBV18	CASSSPVAGELFF	TGTGCCAGCTCGTCCCCGGTGGCCGGGGAGCTGTTTTTT
TRBJ2-5	14	TRBD1	.	TRBV9	CASSLGGREETQYF	TGTGCCAGCAGCCTAGGGGGCAGGGAAGAGACCCAGTACTTC
TRBJ2-3	16	TRBD2	few	TRBV7-9	CASSSLQAGSTDTQYF	TGTGCCAGCAGCTCGCTTCAAGCGGGGAGCACAGATACGCAGTATTTT
TRBJ2-5	16	TRBD2	few	TRBV5-4	CASTPTSGASQETQYF	TGTGCCAGCACCCCGACTAGCGGGGCCTCCCAAGAGACCCAGTACTTC
TRBJ2-1	14	.	few	TRBV30	CAWNRGSSYNEQFF	TGTGCCTGGAACCGGGGGAGTTCCTACAATGAGCAGTTCTTC
TRBJ2-5	14	.	few	TRBV9	CASSVGSGQETQYF	TGTGCCAGCAGCGTAGGAAGCGGACAAGAGACCCAGTACTTC
TRBJ1-5	15	.	.	TRBV4-3	CASSPKARDNQPQHF	TGCGCCAGCAGCCCTAAGGCGCGGGACAATCAGCCCCAGCATTTT
TRBJ1-5	15	TRBD1	few	TRBV18	CASSSGTGGAQPQHF	TGTGCCAGCTCAAGTGGGACAGGGGGTGCTCAGCCCCAGCATTTT
TRBJ1-2	12	TRBD1	.	TRBV7-2	CASSLRQGAIAF	TGTGCCAGCAGCCTGCGACAGGGGGCCATCGCCTTC
TRBJ2-1	11	.	few	TRBV5-1	CASRFGTEQFF	TGCGCCAGCAGATTTGGGACAGAGCAGTTCTTC
TRBJ2-3	15	.	few	TRBV28	CASPSRSGNTDTQYF	TGTGCCAGCCCCTCGAGGAGCGGAAACACAGATACGCAGTATTTT
TRBJ1-2	14	.	few	TRBV5-4	CASSLVGRDYGYTF	TGTGCCAGCAGCTTGGTGGGGAGGGACTATGGCTACACCTTC
TRBJ2-1	14	.	.	TRBV15	CATSREYSYNEQFF	TGTGCCACCAGCAGAGAATACTCCTACAATGAGCAGTTCTTC
TRBJ2-6	18	.	.	TRBV14	CASSQEWHSYSGANVLTF	TGTGCCAGCAGCCAAGAATGGCACAGCTACTCTGGGGCCAACGTCCTGACTTTC
TRBJ2-2	15	.	few	TRBV7-8	CASSLDTGRTGELFF	TGTGCCAGCAGCTTAGACACAGGGAGAACCGGGGAGCTGTTTTTT
TRBJ2-5	17	TRBD2	few	TRBV9	CASSVALAGAYQETQYF	TGTGCCAGCAGCGTAGCACTAGCGGGGGCCTACCAAGAGACCCAGTACTTC
TRBJ1-2	13	.	few	TRBV5-4	CASSLERPSGYTF	TGTGCCAGCAGCTTGGAACGTCCGAGCGGCTACACCTTC
TRBJ2-4	17	.	few	TRBV2	CASRGVIGRGAKNIQYF	TGTGCCAGCAGGGGAGTTATTGGTCGGGGGGCCAAAAACATTCAGTACTTC
TRBJ2-7	16	TRBD1	.	TRBV7-2	CASSYRTGTGSYEQYF	TGTGCCAGCAGCTATCGAACCGGGACAGGCTCCTACGAGCAGTACTTC
TRBJ1-1	15	TRBD1	.	TRBV30	CAWSGQGGGNTEAFF	TGTGCCTGGAGTGGACAGGGCGGCGGGAACACTGAAGCTTTCTTT
TRBJ2-5	14	.	.	TRBV11-2	CASSPSVSQETQYF	TGTGCCAGCAGCCCCAGTGTATCCCAAGAGACCCAGTACTTC